Listed below are T cell receptor beta chains from one sample, sequenced in a study of blood T cell repertoires in COVID-19. Sequencing used immunoSEQ multiplex PCR; TCRdb keeps in-frame clones, though not all of them. The sample lists 120,000 or so clones, 87% occurring once. Material: peripheral blood. All receptors derive from a human donor in a cohort sampled during active COVID-19. The CDR3 runs from the conserved cysteine through the conserved F or W. Fields, in order: clone size, J gene, V gene, D gene, CDR3 DNA, CDR3 protein. The D gene is left open where the match is weak. A row's size may be missing; if present it is once, few, many or a size class.

clone size: few
J gene: TRBJ1-2
V gene: TRBV10-2
D gene: -
CDR3 DNA: TGCGCCAGCAGTGGTCGAGGCCCTCAAGATTTCTATGGCTACACCTTC
CDR3 protein: CASSGRGPQDFYGYTF

clone size: -
J gene: TRBJ1-1
V gene: TRBV5-4
D gene: -
CDR3 DNA: TGTGCCAGCAGCCTTCGGGGAGGAGGCCGGGTAGAAGCTTTCTTT
CDR3 protein: CASSLRGGGRVEAFF

clone size: -
J gene: TRBJ1-2
V gene: TRBV28
D gene: -
CDR3 DNA: TGTGCCAGCAGTTTAGACGGACACCCTGCTAGGTACACCTTC
CDR3 protein: CASSLDGHPARYTF

clone size: -
J gene: TRBJ2-1
V gene: TRBV28
D gene: TRBD2
CDR3 DNA: TGTGCCAGCAGTTTGCCGGGACTAGCGGGAGCATTGGCGTTCTTC
CDR3 protein: CASSLPGLAGALAFF

clone size: many
J gene: TRBJ2-1
V gene: TRBV3-1/TRBV3-2
D gene: TRBD2
CDR3 DNA: TGTGCCAGCAGACCGACTAGCGGGAGGATCTATGAGCAGTTCTTC
CDR3 protein: CASRPTSGRIYEQFF

clone size: -
J gene: TRBJ2-3
V gene: TRBV10-2
D gene: -
CDR3 DNA: TGCGCCAGCAGCCCGACAGGTTTAAAATCAGATACGCAGTATTTT
CDR3 protein: CASSPTGLKSDTQYF

clone size: -
J gene: TRBJ2-5
V gene: TRBV14
D gene: TRBD1
CDR3 DNA: TGTGCCAGCAGTCTCCCCGGGACAGACCAAGAGACCCAGTACTTC
CDR3 protein: CASSLPGTDQETQYF

clone size: -
J gene: TRBJ2-7
V gene: TRBV9
D gene: TRBD2
CDR3 DNA: TGTGCCAGCAGCCCTCAGGGACTAGCGGGGCCCTACGAGCAGTACTTC
CDR3 protein: CASSPQGLAGPYEQYF

clone size: -
J gene: TRBJ2-5
V gene: TRBV6-5
D gene: TRBD1
CDR3 DNA: TGTGCCAGCAGTTACATGCCGGGACAGAGAAAAGAGACCCAGTACTTC
CDR3 protein: CASSYMPGQRKETQYF

clone size: -
J gene: TRBJ2-7
V gene: TRBV9
D gene: TRBD1
CDR3 DNA: TGTGCCAGCAGCGTTTCGCCGGGACAGGGGACCCACGAGCAGTACTTC
CDR3 protein: CASSVSPGQGTHEQYF

clone size: -
J gene: TRBJ1-5
V gene: TRBV7-6
D gene: -
CDR3 DNA: TGTGCCAGCAGTCCTAGGGCGGGTCAGCCCCAGCATTTT
CDR3 protein: CASSPRAGQPQHF

clone size: once
J gene: TRBJ2-1
V gene: TRBV5-1
D gene: TRBD2
CDR3 DNA: TGCGCCACCAGTGGCGGCGGGGGGGACAATGAGCAGTTCTTC
CDR3 protein: CATSGGGGDNEQFF

clone size: -
J gene: TRBJ2-7
V gene: TRBV25-1
D gene: TRBD1
CDR3 DNA: TGTGCCAGCTCCGGGACAGGACCCTACGAGCAGTACTTC
CDR3 protein: CASSGTGPYEQYF

clone size: -
J gene: TRBJ1-5
V gene: TRBV4-1
D gene: TRBD1
CDR3 DNA: TGCGCCAGCAGCCAAGAAAGAGGGGACAGTAGGGCCCGCAATCAGCCCCAGCATTTT
CDR3 protein: CASSQERGDSRARNQPQHF

clone size: once
J gene: TRBJ2-3
V gene: TRBV12-3/TRBV12-4
D gene: -
CDR3 DNA: TGTGCCAGCAGCCGGGGGATTACGCAGTATTTT
CDR3 protein: CASSRGITQYF

clone size: -
J gene: TRBJ2-5
V gene: TRBV4-1
D gene: -
CDR3 DNA: TGCGCCAGCAGCCGGCGGGATAAGAGGCAAGAGACCCAGTACTTC
CDR3 protein: CASSRRDKRQETQYF

clone size: -
J gene: TRBJ2-1
V gene: TRBV11-2
D gene: -
CDR3 DNA: TGTGCCAGCAACCGACTGACGGATGAGCAGTTCTTC
CDR3 protein: CASNRLTDEQFF

clone size: -
J gene: TRBJ2-1
V gene: TRBV7-3
D gene: -
CDR3 DNA: TGTGCCAGTGGAGGGACCCAAAACAATGAGCAGTTCTTC
CDR3 protein: CASGGTQNNEQFF

clone size: -
J gene: TRBJ1-6
V gene: TRBV5-4
D gene: -
CDR3 DNA: TGTGCCAGCAGCCTGGGCCCCGGGGGATATAATTCACCCCTCCACTTT
CDR3 protein: CASSLGPGGYNSPLHF

clone size: -
J gene: TRBJ2-1
V gene: TRBV18
D gene: -
CDR3 DNA: TGTGCCAGCTCACGGCCCCCGGGACGGGGGGCGAATGAGCAGTTCTTC
CDR3 protein: CASSRPPGRGANEQFF

clone size: once
J gene: TRBJ1-1
V gene: TRBV6-1
D gene: -
CDR3 DNA: TGTGCCAGCAGTGAAGGCACGTCAGGGGCGTCAGGCACTGAAGCTTTCTTT
CDR3 protein: CASSEGTSGASGTEAFF

clone size: -
J gene: TRBJ2-7
V gene: TRBV11-3
D gene: TRBD1
CDR3 DNA: TGTGCCAGCAGCCCAGGGGGCGGGAAGGGCGAGCAGTACTTC
CDR3 protein: CASSPGGGKGEQYF

clone size: -
J gene: TRBJ2-7
V gene: TRBV12-3/TRBV12-4
D gene: -
CDR3 DNA: TGTGCCAGCAGCCTGACAGTCTACGAGCAGTACTTC
CDR3 protein: CASSLTVYEQYF

clone size: -
J gene: TRBJ2-7
V gene: TRBV12-5
D gene: -
CDR3 DNA: TGTGCTAGTGGTTTCCAGGGGCCAAGTTACGAGCAGTACTTC
CDR3 protein: CASGFQGPSYEQYF

clone size: -
J gene: TRBJ2-2
V gene: TRBV7-9
D gene: TRBD2
CDR3 DNA: TGTGCCAGCAGCCCGGGGGGGCTAACCGGGGAGCTGTTTTTT
CDR3 protein: CASSPGGLTGELFF

clone size: -
J gene: TRBJ2-4
V gene: TRBV12-5
D gene: TRBD1
CDR3 DNA: TGTGCTAGTGGTTCCTCCGGGACAGGGGCTGACATTCAGTACTTC
CDR3 protein: CASGSSGTGADIQYF

clone size: -
J gene: TRBJ1-1
V gene: TRBV15
D gene: TRBD1
CDR3 DNA: TGTGCCACCAGCTCCGACAGGGGGAACACTGAAGCTTTCTTT
CDR3 protein: CATSSDRGNTEAFF

clone size: -
J gene: TRBJ2-3
V gene: TRBV2
D gene: -
CDR3 DNA: TGTGCCAGCAGTGAAGCTAGCCGCACAGATACGCAGTATTTT
CDR3 protein: CASSEASRTDTQYF

clone size: -
J gene: TRBJ2-1
V gene: TRBV19
D gene: -
CDR3 DNA: TGTGCCAGTAGTATGCGGCAGGGCAACCCCTGGAATGAGCAGTTCTTC
CDR3 protein: CASSMRQGNPWNEQFF

clone size: -
J gene: TRBJ2-1
V gene: TRBV5-5
D gene: TRBD2
CDR3 DNA: TGTGCCAGCAGCTTGCGACTAGCGGGGGGGAACAATGAGCAGTTCTTC
CDR3 protein: CASSLRLAGGNNEQFF

clone size: -
J gene: TRBJ1-5
V gene: TRBV3-1/TRBV3-2
D gene: -
CDR3 DNA: TGTGCCAGCAGCCCCTACGGGAATCAGCCCCAGCATTTT
CDR3 protein: CASSPYGNQPQHF